This T cell receptor beta chain was retrieved from a study of blood T cell repertoires in COVID-19. Germline V gene lookup returns CDR1 LNHDA and CDR2 SQIVND (reference sequence). This CDR3 comprises 14 residues. J was trimmed by 2 bases and V by 6 bases; bases with no gene match: 7. Clones were read by immunoSEQ multiplex PCR, and TCRdb kept only the in-frame ones, dropping some. The data contain some 500,000 clones, approximately 91% of them singletons. The chain uses TRBV19 and TRBJ2-7; 7 bases line up with TRBD2. This clonotype originated in a woman between 45 and 65 years old with COVID-19, enrolled during active disease. The sequenced material came from peripheral blood. The CDR3 DNA sequence: TGTGCCAGTAGCGGGACTAAAGAGGCCTACGAGCAGTACTTC. Translating it yields CASSGTKEAYEQYF.